These T cell receptor beta chains were read from a single sample in a study of blood T cell repertoires in COVID-19. Only in-frame clones appear in the TCRdb table, and some are missing; sequencing was by immunoSEQ multiplex PCR. Among nearly 200,000 clones listed, roughly nine tenths were seen once. The specimen was PBMCs or T cells enriched from blood (not recorded which). These receptor sequences come from a woman aged 18-29 years who had recovered from COVID-19. Both conserved end residues are part of each CDR3. D genes are given only for firm matches.

>11|TRBJ1-5|NA|TRBV20-1
CSAGGSQPQHF
>14|TRBJ1-6|NA|TRBV19
CASSSGPRNSPLHF
>13|TRBJ2-1|NA|TRBV12-3/TRBV12-4
CASCGSGFNEQFF
>16|TRBJ1-3|NA|TRBV5-1
CASSLGIYSSGNTIYF
>14|TRBJ2-7|NA|TRBV5-6
CASRFVFERSEQYF
>16|TRBJ2-3|NA|TRBV7-8
CASSGGGQISTDTQYF
>16|TRBJ2-1|TRBD2|TRBV24-1
CATSDPNGRGTNEQFF
>15|TRBJ2-6|NA|TRBV2
CASRVDTLGANVLTF
>17|TRBJ1-6|NA|TRBV10-1
CASILCPASAGYSPLHF
>13|TRBJ2-3|NA|TRBV9
CASSVQGTDTQYF
>14|TRBJ1-2|NA|TRBV2
CATHPGHTNYGYTF
>15|TRBJ2-7|TRBD1|TRBV7-7
CASSLGQGSTYEQYF
>18|TRBJ2-3|TRBD2|TRBV28
CASSSPGGGKSPPDTQYF
>19|TRBJ1-1|NA|TRBV4-1
CASSQDLIGLIVRDTEAFF